Sequencing of this T cell receptor beta chain was carried out in a study of T cell responses to AZD1222 COVID-19 vaccine (dated by TCRdb to about 2021). Background for the entire study: AZD1222 recipients with second doses at about 4 weeks or about 12 weeks were pooled, because spike-specific TCR depth and breadth did not differ between schedules. TCR sequencing was performed for over 230 trial participants, of whom roughly 200 were given two doses of AZD1222 and 26 were given two doses of MenACWY control vaccine. Enrollment into the trials was organized by age into subgroups of 18-55, 56-69 and 70-plus years, and those subgroups contained approximately 150, 30 and 60 TCR-sequenced participants, respectively.

Spanning cysteine to phenylalanine, the CDR3 consists of 13 amino acids. The entry retains the CDR3 DNA only, 39 bases that are in frame from base 1. The germline V gene (reference sequence) sets CDR1 to SEHNR and CDR2 to FQNEAQ. Clipping removes 4 bases from V and 13 bases from J, with 9 as the unmatched junction base count. Concerning this clone itself: The antigen this receptor binds is unknown. No base-level quality is on record; no much larger clone is a single base apart.

The research as a whole found: The 56-69-year group was small, and its depth increase did not reach significance, likely because of low power. A significant rise in spike-specific TCR breadth and depth was observed after two AZD1222 doses relative to day 0 and relative to MenACWY recipients. Only six AZD1222 recipients were SARS-CoV-2 seropositive at baseline, limiting conclusions about previously exposed vaccinees. Participants were mostly white British and included more females than males, and it was suggested by the authors that clonal diversity may have been underestimated. Because no samples from the day 14 peak response were available, repertoires could be characterized only after the peak T cell response. Epitopes outside the regions mutated in the B.1.351 and B.1.1.7 variants were reportedly recognized by nearly half of the unique spike-specific TCRs. The vaccine-associated CD4 TCRs covered the entire spike protein, and the dominant responses fell in regions 160-218 and 743-854.

The meaning of the sample's time point label: baseline before first vaccination. The vaccinee samples were drawn from two UK trials, COV001 and COV002, one of which was a single-blind randomized controlled phase 2/3 trial testing AZD1222 (ChAdOx1 nCoV-19) in healthy adults. Trial participant PBMC samples were collected at day 0 and day 28 after the second dose for TCRbeta chain sequencing. The CDR3 regions of human TCRbeta chains were analyzed by immunosequencing. The study's processing was this. Repertoire TCRs were checked for matches against a reference library of SARS-CoV-2-specific TCRs that had been generated using the MIRA antigen-specificity platform. Breadth was defined as the fraction of unique TCRs that were SARS-CoV-2-associated. Depth was defined as the fraction of total T cells that were SARS-CoV-2-associated. Using the MIRA data, each spike-specific TCR was assigned both to the spike region to which the TCR was reactive and to a CD4 or CD8 class. Log10-transformed breadth and depth values were compared by one-way ANOVA with Sidak's multiple comparisons tests. Imported from immuneACCESS, the table was reduced by TCRdb to in-frame sequences with V and J called. These copies leave out some clones; in studies compared against another copy, an unresolved V gene accounts for under half, and the cause of the remainder is not known. The V and J calls and the clone size are those of that table, but D and trimming were determined from the DNA. The sample table holds roughly 84,000 clones, of which approximately 90% were seen once. 1.5% of the sample is taken by the ten largest.

Recombination joined TRBV7-9 with TRBJ1-1, with 10 bases aligning to TRBD1. This clonotype was sampled from an adult in good health. Sequencing was performed on peripheral blood, taken on day 0 of AZD1222 vaccination. The DNA is TGTGCCAGCAGCTCCCTTTCCGGGACAGGGGTTTTCTTT. This is translated as CASSSLSGTGVFF. With the rest looked up from the reference TRBV7-9 and TRBJ1-1 genes rather than sequenced, the full variable domain is DTGVSQNPRHKITKRGQNVTFRCDPISEHNRLYWYRQTLGQGPEFLTYFQNEAQLEKSRLLSDRFSAERPKGSFSTLEIQRTEQGDSAMYLCASSSLSGTGVFFGQGTRLTVV.